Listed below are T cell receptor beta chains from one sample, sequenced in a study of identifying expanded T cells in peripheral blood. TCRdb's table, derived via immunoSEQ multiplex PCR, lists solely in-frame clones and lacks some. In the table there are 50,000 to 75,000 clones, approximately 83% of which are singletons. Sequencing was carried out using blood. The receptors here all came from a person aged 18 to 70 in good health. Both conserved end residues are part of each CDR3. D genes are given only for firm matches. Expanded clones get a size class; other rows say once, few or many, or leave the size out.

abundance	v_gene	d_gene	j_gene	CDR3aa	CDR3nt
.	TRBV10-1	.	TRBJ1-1	CASSGGNTEAFF	TGCGCCAGCAGTGGTGGGAACACTGAAGCTTTCTTT
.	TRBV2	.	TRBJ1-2	CASSDGGAVGYTF	TGTGCCAGCAGTGATGGGGGGGCAGTGGGCTACACCTTC
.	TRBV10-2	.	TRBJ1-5	CASSESHSNQPQHF	TGCGCCAGCAGTGAGTCGCATAGCAATCAGCCCCAGCATTTT
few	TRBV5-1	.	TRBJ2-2	CASSLYPPPNTGELFF	TGCGCCAGCAGCTTGTACCCTCCTCCGAACACCGGGGAGCTGTTTTTT
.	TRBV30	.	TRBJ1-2	CAWSGRTLYSYGYTF	TGTGCCTGGAGTGGGCGGACACTCTACTCGTATGGCTACACCTTC
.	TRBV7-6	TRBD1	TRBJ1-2	CASSPEAQGYGYTF	TGTGCCAGCAGCCCCGAGGCACAGGGGTATGGCTACACCTTC
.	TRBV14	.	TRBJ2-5	CASSYLVFGTQYF	TGTGCCAGCAGCTATCTGGTATTTGGGACCCAGTACTTC
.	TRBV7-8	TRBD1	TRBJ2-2	CASPGRTGVTGELFF	TGTGCCAGCCCTGGAAGGACAGGGGTCACCGGGGAGCTGTTTTTT
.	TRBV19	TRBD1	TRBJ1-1	CASIEQGRLIEAFF	TGTGCCAGTATCGAACAGGGGAGACTGATAGAAGCTTTCTTT
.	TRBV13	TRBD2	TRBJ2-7	CASSFKAGGATYEQYF	TGTGCCAGCAGCTTCAAAGCGGGAGGCGCCACCTACGAGCAGTACTTC
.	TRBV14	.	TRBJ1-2	CASSQDPRTHTF	TGTGCCAGCAGCCAAGACCCTAGGACCCACACCTTC
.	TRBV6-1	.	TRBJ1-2	CASSDAWGDGYTF	TGTGCCAGCAGTGACGCGTGGGGGGATGGCTACACCTTC
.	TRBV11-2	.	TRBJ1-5	CASSFSSGPQHF	TGTGCCAGCAGCTTTTCGTCTGGGCCCCAGCATTTT
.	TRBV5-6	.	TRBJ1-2	CASSLGLQGDYGYTF	TGTGCCAGCAGCTTGGGGTTACAGGGCGACTATGGCTACACCTTC
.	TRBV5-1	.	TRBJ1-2	CASSLRGEGYGYTF	TGCGCCAGCAGTCTAAGAGGGGAGGGATATGGCTACACCTTC
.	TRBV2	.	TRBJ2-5	CASSDGRWETQYF	TGTGCCAGCAGTGACGGACGCTGGGAGACCCAGTACTTC
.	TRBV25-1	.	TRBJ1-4	CASSERPGATNEKLFF	TGTGCCAGCAGTGAAAGACCGGGGGCTACTAATGAAAAACTGTTTTTT
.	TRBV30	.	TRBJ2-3	CAMERRDSNTDTQYF	TGTGCCATGGAAAGGCGGGACTCGAACACAGATACGCAGTATTTT
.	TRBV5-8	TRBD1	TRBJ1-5	CASSFQGGGQPQHF	TGTGCCAGCAGCTTTCAAGGGGGCGGACAGCCCCAGCATTTT
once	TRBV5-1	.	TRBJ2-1	CASMSGYNEQFF	TGCGCCAGCATGTCGGGATACAATGAGCAGTTCTTC
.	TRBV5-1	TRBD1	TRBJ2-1	CASSLTGGGYNEQFF	TGCGCCAGCAGCCTGACAGGGGGTGGGTACAATGAGCAGTTCTTC
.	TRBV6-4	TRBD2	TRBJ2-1	CASSDLAGSSYNEQFF	TGTGCCAGCAGTGACTTAGCGGGAAGCTCCTACAATGAGCAGTTCTTC
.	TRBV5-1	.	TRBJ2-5	CASWDQETQYF	TGCGCCAGCTGGGACCAAGAGACCCAGTACTTC
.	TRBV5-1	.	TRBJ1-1	CASSLWFTGLRLNTEAFF	TGCGCCAGCAGCTTGTGGTTCACAGGGTTGCGGCTGAACACTGAAGCTTTCTTT
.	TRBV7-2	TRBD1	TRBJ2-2	CASTQGANTGELFF	TGTGCCAGCACGCAGGGGGCGAACACCGGGGAGCTGTTTTTT
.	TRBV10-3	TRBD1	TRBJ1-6	CASQAGGNYNSPLHF	TGTGCCAGCCAAGCAGGGGGGAACTATAATTCACCCCTCCACTTT
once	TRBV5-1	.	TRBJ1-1	CASSLAGTLNTEAFF	TGCGCCAGCAGCTTGGCCGGGACACTAAACACTGAAGCTTTCTTT
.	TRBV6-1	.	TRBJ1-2	CATDYGYTF	TGTGCCACAGACTATGGCTACACCTTC
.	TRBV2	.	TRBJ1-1	CASSAGFANTEAFF	TGTGCCAGCAGCGCGGGGTTCGCGAACACTGAAGCTTTCTTT
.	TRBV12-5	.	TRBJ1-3	CASGFAGEDTIYF	TGTGCTAGTGGTTTTGCAGGGGAGGACACCATATATTTT
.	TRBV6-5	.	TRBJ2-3	CASSQQGGVRDTQYF	TGTGCCAGCAGTCAACAGGGGGGGGTTCGGGATACGCAGTATTTT
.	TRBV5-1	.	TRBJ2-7	CASSTGLPGGEQYF	TGCGCCAGCAGCACGGGACTTCCCGGCGGCGAGCAGTACTTC
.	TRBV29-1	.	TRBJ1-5	CSVSPGADQPQHF	TGCAGCGTTTCTCCCGGGGCGGATCAGCCCCAGCATTTT
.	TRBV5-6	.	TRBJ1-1	CASSAGTLNTEAFF	TGTGCCAGCAGCGCCGGGACTCTGAACACTGAAGCTTTCTTT
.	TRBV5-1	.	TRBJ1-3	CASSPDSAGNTIYF	TGCGCCAGCAGCCCCGACTCGGCTGGGAACACCATATATTTT
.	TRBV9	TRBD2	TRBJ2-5	CASSVRGGEETQYF	TGTGCCAGCAGCGTACGCGGGGGAGAAGAGACCCAGTACTTC
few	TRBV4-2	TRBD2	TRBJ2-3	CASSQDRSGGNTQYF	TGTGCCAGCAGCCAAGATCGGAGCGGGGGGAATACGCAGTATTTT
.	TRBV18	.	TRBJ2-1	CASSLTPDNEQFF	TGTGCCAGCTCCCTCACGCCGGACAATGAGCAGTTCTTC
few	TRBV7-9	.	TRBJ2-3	CASSSHDLEGAGSTQYF	TGTGCCAGCAGCTCCCATGATCTTGAAGGGGCGGGCAGTACGCAGTATTTT
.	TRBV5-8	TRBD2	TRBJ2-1	CASRVSGAYNEQFF	TGTGCCAGCAGGGTCAGCGGGGCTTACAATGAGCAGTTCTTC
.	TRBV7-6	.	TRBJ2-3	CASSVKDYTDTQYF	TGTGCCAGCAGCGTTAAGGACTACACAGATACGCAGTATTTT
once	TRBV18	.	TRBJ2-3	CASSPQTGSDTQYF	TGTGCCAGCTCACCGCAAACAGGATCAGATACGCAGTATTTT
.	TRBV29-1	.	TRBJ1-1	CSVPGRGKEAFF	TGCAGCGTTCCTGGACGGGGAAAGGAAGCTTTCTTT
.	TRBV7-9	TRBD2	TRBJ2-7	CASSLLGGVYEQYF	TGTGCCAGCAGCTTACTCGGGGGGGTTTACGAGCAGTACTTC
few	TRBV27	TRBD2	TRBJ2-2	CASGTSSVTGELFF	TGTGCCAGCGGGACTAGTTCGGTCACCGGGGAGCTGTTTTTT
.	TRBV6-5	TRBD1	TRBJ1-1	CASSYSGQVGTEAFF	TGTGCCAGCAGTTACTCAGGACAGGTAGGAACTGAAGCTTTCTTT
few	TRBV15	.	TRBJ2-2	CATSRDFGGTGELFF	TGTGCCACCAGCAGAGATTTCGGGGGCACCGGGGAGCTGTTTTTT
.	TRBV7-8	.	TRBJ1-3	CASSLAGTGNTIYF	TGTGCCAGCAGCTTAGCTGGGACTGGAAACACCATATATTTT
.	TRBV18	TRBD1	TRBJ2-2	CASSPLGQANTGELFF	TGTGCCAGCTCACCACTGGGACAGGCGAACACCGGGGAGCTGTTTTTT
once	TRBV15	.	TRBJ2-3	CATSRGSTDTQYF	TGTGCCACCAGCAGAGGTAGCACAGATACGCAGTATTTT
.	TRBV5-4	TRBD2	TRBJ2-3	CASKPPGTRGGDTQYF	TGTGCCAGCAAACCCCCCGGGACGCGGGGGGGAGATACGCAGTATTTT
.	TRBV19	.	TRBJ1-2	CASSISGTLYGYTF	TGTGCCAGTAGTATATCCGGAACTCTCTATGGCTACACCTTC
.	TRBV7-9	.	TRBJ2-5	CASSLPVGETQYF	TGTGCCAGCAGCTTACCGGTGGGGGAGACCCAGTACTTC